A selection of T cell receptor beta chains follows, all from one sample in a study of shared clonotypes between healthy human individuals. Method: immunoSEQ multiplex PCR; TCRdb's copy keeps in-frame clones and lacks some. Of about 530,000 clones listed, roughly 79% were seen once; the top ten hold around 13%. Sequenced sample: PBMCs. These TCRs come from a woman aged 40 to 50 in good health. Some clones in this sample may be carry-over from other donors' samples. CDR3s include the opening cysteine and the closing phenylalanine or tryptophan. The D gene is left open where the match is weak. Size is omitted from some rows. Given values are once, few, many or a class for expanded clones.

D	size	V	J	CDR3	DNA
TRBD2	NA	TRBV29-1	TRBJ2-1	CSVGVGGGYNEQFF	TGCAGCGTTGGGGTCGGCGGGGGTTACAATGAGCAGTTCTTC
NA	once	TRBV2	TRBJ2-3	CANSGQVTDTQYF	TGTGCCAACAGTGGCCAAGTCACAGATACGCAGTATTTT
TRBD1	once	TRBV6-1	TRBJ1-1	CASSTGVETEAFF	TGTGCCAGCAGTACAGGGGTTGAGACTGAAGCTTTCTTT
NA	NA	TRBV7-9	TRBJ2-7	CASSFSVVREQYF	TGTGCCAGCAGCTTTTCGGTCGTAAGAGAGCAGTACTTC
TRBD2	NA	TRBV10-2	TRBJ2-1	CASSVAGGSYNEQFF	TGCGCCAGCAGCGTAGCGGGAGGTTCCTACAATGAGCAGTTCTTC
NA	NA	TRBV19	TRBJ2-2	CASSTPLATGELFF	TGTGCCAGTAGTACGCCACTAGCCACCGGGGAGCTGTTTTTT
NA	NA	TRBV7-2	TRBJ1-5	CASSPWGQPQHF	TGTGCCAGCAGCCCCTGGGGGCAGCCCCAGCATTTT
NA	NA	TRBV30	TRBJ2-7	CAWSVNRAYEQYF	TGTGCCTGGAGTGTAAACAGGGCCTACGAGCAGTACTTC
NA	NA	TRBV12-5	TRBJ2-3	CASGKGLTDTQYF	TGTGCTAGTGGTAAGGGACTTACAGATACGCAGTATTTT
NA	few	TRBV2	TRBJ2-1	CASSPIEGFEQFF	TGTGCCAGCAGTCCAATAGAGGGGTTTGAGCAGTTCTTC
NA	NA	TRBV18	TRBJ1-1	CASSPEGATEAFF	TGTGCCAGCTCACCTGAAGGGGCCACTGAAGCTTTCTTT
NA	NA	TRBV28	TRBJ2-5	CASSTLADTQETQYF	TGTGCCAGCAGTACCTTAGCGGATACTCAAGAGACCCAGTACTTC
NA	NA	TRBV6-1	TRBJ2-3	CASRERNTQYF	TGTGCCAGCAGGGAGCGGAATACGCAGTATTTT
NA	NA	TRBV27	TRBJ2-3	CASRGLRPRDTQYF	TGTGCCAGCAGGGGACTGCGCCCGAGAGATACGCAGTATTTT
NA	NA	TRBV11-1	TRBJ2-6	CASSPSGRAGANVLTF	TGTGCCAGCAGCCCCTCCGGGCGGGCCGGGGCCAACGTCCTGACTTTC
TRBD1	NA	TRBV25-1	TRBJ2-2	CASRTQRDRNPNTGELFF	TGTGCCAGCAGAACCCAACGGGACAGAAACCCTAACACCGGGGAGCTGTTTTTT
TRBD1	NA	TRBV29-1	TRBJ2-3	CSVGNDRADTQYF	TGCAGCGTCGGGAACGACAGGGCAGATACGCAGTATTTT
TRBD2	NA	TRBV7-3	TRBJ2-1	CASGDSGLAGRNEQFF	TGTGCCAGCGGCGACTCGGGACTAGCGGGCCGGAATGAGCAGTTCTTC
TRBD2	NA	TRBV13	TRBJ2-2	CASSHGTSRGAGELFF	TGTGCCAGCAGCCACGGGACTAGCAGGGGAGCCGGGGAGCTGTTTTTT
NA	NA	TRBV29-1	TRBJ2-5	CSVRMEEETQYF	TGCAGCGTTCGAATGGAGGAGGAGACCCAGTACTTC
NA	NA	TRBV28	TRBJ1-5	CASTQGLSNQPQHF	TGTGCCAGCACCCAGGGGCTTAGCAATCAGCCCCAGCATTTT
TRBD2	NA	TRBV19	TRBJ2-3	CSSGLAADMQYF	TGTAGCTCGGGACTAGCAGCAGATATGCAGTATTTT
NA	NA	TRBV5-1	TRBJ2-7	CASSPTSDEQYF	TGCGCCAGCAGCCCAACATCTGACGAGCAGTACTTC
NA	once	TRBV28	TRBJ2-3	CASSSLGVRADTQYF	TGTGCCAGCAGTTCCCTAGGGGTTCGGGCAGATACGCAGTATTTT
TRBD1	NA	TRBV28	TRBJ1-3	CASSPPGTGNRYTIYF	TGTGCCAGCAGCCCCCCGGGGACAGGGAATCGGTACACCATATATTTT
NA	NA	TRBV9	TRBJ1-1	CASSATEPDRNTEAFF	TGTGCCAGCAGCGCGACGGAACCCGATCGAAACACTGAAGCTTTCTTT
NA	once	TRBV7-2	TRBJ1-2	CASSPGGLGSYGYTF	TGTGCCAGCAGCCCGGGGGGACTAGGGAGTTATGGCTACACCTTC
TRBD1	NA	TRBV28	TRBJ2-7	CATGPGTGYGYEQYF	TGTGCCACCGGTCCCGGGACAGGGTACGGCTACGAGCAGTACTTC
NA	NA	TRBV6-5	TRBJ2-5	CASSPERDIQETQYF	TGTGCCAGCAGTCCCGAGAGGGACATCCAAGAGACCCAGTACTTC
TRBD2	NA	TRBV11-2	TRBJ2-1	CASRINPTGGRGNEQFF	TGTGCCAGCAGGATTAACCCTACGGGCGGGAGGGGCAATGAGCAGTTCTTC
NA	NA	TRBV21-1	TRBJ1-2	CASSNQTRVSYGYTF	TGTGCCAGCAGCAATCAGACAAGGGTGAGCTATGGCTACACCTTC
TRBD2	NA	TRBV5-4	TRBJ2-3	CASTSGLAGVKDTQYF	TGTGCCAGCACCTCCGGACTAGCGGGAGTTAAAGATACGCAGTATTTT
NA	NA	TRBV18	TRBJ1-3	CASSLRQDSGNTIYF	TGTGCCAGCTCACTGCGACAGGACTCTGGAAACACCATATATTTT
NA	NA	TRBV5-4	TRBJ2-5	CASSLSREETQYF	TGTGCCAGCAGCTTGTCCAGGGAGGAGACCCAGTACTTC
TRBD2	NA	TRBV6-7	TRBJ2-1	CASSPPSSGKYHEQFF	TGTGCCAGCAGTCCGCCTTCTAGCGGGAAATACCATGAGCAGTTCTTC
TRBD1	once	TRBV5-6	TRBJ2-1	CASSAGQGYNEQFF	TGTGCCAGCAGCGCCGGACAGGGGTACAATGAGCAGTTCTTC
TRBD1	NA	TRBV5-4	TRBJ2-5	CASSFRGQGAGETQYF	TGTGCCAGCAGCTTCCGGGGACAGGGGGCCGGGGAGACCCAGTACTTC
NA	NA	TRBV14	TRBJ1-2	CASSQVEYYGYTF	TGTGCCAGCAGCCAAGTTGAGTATTATGGCTACACCTTC
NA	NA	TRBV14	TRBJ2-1	CASSQVDRSEQFF	TGTGCCAGCAGCCAAGTGGATCGTAGTGAGCAGTTCTTC
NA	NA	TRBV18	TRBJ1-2	CASSPQGSVSGGYTF	TGTGCCAGCTCACCACAGGGTTCAGTATCGGGCGGCTACACCTTC
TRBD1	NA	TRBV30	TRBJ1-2	CAWETGGAYGYTF	TGTGCCTGGGAGACAGGGGGCGCATATGGCTACACCTTC
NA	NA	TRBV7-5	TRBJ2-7	CVRSLVLGIGTYEQYF	TGTGTCAGAAGCTTAGTCTTGGGGATTGGAACCTACGAGCAGTACTTC
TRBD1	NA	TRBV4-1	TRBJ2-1	CASSQQGAWDEQFF	TGCGCCAGCAGCCAACAGGGGGCTTGGGATGAGCAGTTCTTC
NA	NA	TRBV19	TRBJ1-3	CASRSISGNTIYF	TGTGCCAGTAGGTCCATCTCTGGAAACACCATATATTTT
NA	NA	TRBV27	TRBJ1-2	CASSIRGSGYTF	TGTGCCAGCAGTATCAGGGGAAGTGGCTACACCTTC
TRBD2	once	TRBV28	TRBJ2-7	CASSTPRTSGPSYEQYF	TGTGCCAGCAGTACCCCTCGGACTAGCGGGCCCTCCTACGAGCAGTACTTC
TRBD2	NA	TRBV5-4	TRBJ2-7	CASSHYSSGGGHEQYF	TGTGCCAGCAGCCACTACTCTTCAGGCGGGGGGCACGAGCAGTACTTC
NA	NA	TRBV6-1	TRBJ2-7	CASSEIGYEQYF	TGTGCCAGCAGTGAAATCGGGTACGAGCAGTACTTC
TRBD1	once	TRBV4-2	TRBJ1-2	CASSQDGTDRYGYTF	TGTGCCAGCAGCCAAGACGGGACAGACCGCTATGGCTACACCTTC
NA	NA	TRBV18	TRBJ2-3	CASSPFQGDTQYF	TGTGCCAGCTCACCATTTCAGGGAGATACGCAGTATTTT
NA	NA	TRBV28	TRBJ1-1	CASTLGRWGGRITEAFF	TGTGCCAGCACCTTAGGCCGGTGGGGGGGCCGAATAACTGAAGCTTTCTTT
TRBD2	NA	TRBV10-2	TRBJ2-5	CASSVGGSGETQYF	TGCGCCAGCAGTGTGGGCGGGAGCGGGGAGACCCAGTACTTC
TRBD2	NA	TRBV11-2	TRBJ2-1	CASSLASSGDNEQFF	TGTGCCAGCAGCTTAGCGTCTAGCGGGGACAATGAGCAGTTCTTC
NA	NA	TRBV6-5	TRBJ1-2	CATWGGINYGYTF	TGTGCCACCTGGGGCGGGATTAACTATGGCTACACCTTC
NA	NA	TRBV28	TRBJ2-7	CASSRGQAYEQYF	TGTGCCAGCAGCAGAGGGCAAGCGTACGAGCAGTACTTC
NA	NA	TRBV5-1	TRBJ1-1	CASSSIGGGTEAFF	TGCGCCAGCAGCTCAATCGGGGGAGGCACTGAAGCTTTCTTT
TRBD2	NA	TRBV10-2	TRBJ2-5	CASSLPGLGETQYF	TGCGCCAGCTCCCTGCCGGGACTAGGAGAGACCCAGTACTTC